The rows below give T cell receptor beta chains drawn from one sample of a study of T cells in Graves' hyperthyroidism and ophthalmopathy. MiXCR, run by TCRdb on the multiplex PCR reads, gives a single entry per CDR3 protein. The table shows some 500,000 distinct CDR3 sequences, with approximately 25% occurring only once. The sample was blood. Receptors originate from a woman in her 30s with Graves' ophthalmopathy. The conserved cysteine and the conserved F or W are not part of the CDR3 here. The D gene is left open where the match is weak.

j_gene | v_gene | d_gene | CDR3aa
TRBJ1-2 | TRBV29-1 | . | SVDREGYGYT
TRBJ1-1 | TRBV27 | TRBD1 | ASSPWDREGTEAF
TRBJ1-2 | TRBV3-1 | . | ASSQATGMDGYT
TRBJ1-1 | TRBV20-1 | . | SAITGYTEAF
TRBJ1-5 | TRBV6-1 | . | ASSEDPGVGNQPQH
TRBJ2-6 | TRBV30 | . | AWSVGSGANVLT
TRBJ2-7 | TRBV11-3 | TRBD1 | ASSLETGDSYEQY
TRBJ1-5 | TRBV6-2/TRBV6-3 | TRBD1 | ANTGTGEGQPQH
TRBJ1-5 | TRBV28 | TRBD1 | ASRTFSLGGANQPQH
TRBJ1-1 | TRBV7-3 | . | ASLLTHLRGAEAF
TRBJ1-6 | TRBV27 | . | ASSLYDSHNSPLH
TRBJ2-5 | TRBV6-1 | . | ASTQGGRQETQY
TRBJ1-2 | TRBV29-1 | . | SVDTRQGQILLYGYT
TRBJ1-1 | TRBV6-1 | . | ASSELIGRLNTEAF
TRBJ1-1 | TRBV11-2 | TRBD1 | ASSFRGPNTEAF
TRBJ1-5 | TRBV7-9 | . | ASSLGASNQPQH
TRBJ1-1 | TRBV6-1 | . | ASSRLTENTEAF
TRBJ2-5 | TRBV29-1 | . | SVGLAGETQY
TRBJ2-2 | TRBV11-2 | . | ASSLKPGMNTGELF
TRBJ2-7 | TRBV27 | TRBD1 | ASSLWGQGKYEQY
TRBJ1-5 | TRBV11-2 | . | ASSPGGLAQH
TRBJ2-7 | TRBV20-1 | . | SARDLGGLTGEQY
TRBJ1-2 | TRBV27 | . | ASSLHSSGGRYGYT
TRBJ1-2 | TRBV2 | . | ASSNPPVHYGYT
TRBJ2-2 | TRBV12-3/TRBV12-4 | . | ASSLRGAGTWTGELF
TRBJ1-1 | TRBV20-1 | . | SAQTPRGPNTEAF
TRBJ2-7 | TRBV14 | . | ASSQDTVSYEQY
TRBJ1-2 | TRBV10-1 | TRBD1 | ATIPTGEGGYT
TRBJ2-2 | TRBV7-8 | TRBD2 | ASTILGGTNTGELF
TRBJ2-2 | TRBV18 | . | ASSPNNPGGELF
TRBJ2-2 | TRBV12-5 | . | ASGPDGNTGELF
TRBJ2-7 | TRBV11-2 | . | ASSRPHIDEQY
TRBJ1-1 | TRBV12-3/TRBV12-4 | . | ASTGALWGTEAF
TRBJ2-7 | TRBV9 | . | ASSVDHSSYEQY
TRBJ1-2 | TRBV29-1 | TRBD1 | SALETGTGAATNYGYT
TRBJ2-5 | TRBV12-3/TRBV12-4 | . | ASSSPWGETQY
TRBJ1-6 | TRBV2 | . | ASSEGGGVAPLH
TRBJ1-2 | TRBV27 | . | ASSLGVSASVYGYT
TRBJ1-1 | TRBV18 | . | ASSPLEGADTEAF
TRBJ1-1 | TRBV6-2/TRBV6-3 | . | ASSITGTNTEAF
TRBJ2-5 | TRBV9 | TRBD2 | ASTSGGEKPQETQY
TRBJ2-2 | TRBV28 | . | ASIPGQNTGELF
TRBJ2-7 | TRBV5-1 | . | ASSRDWAYEQY
TRBJ1-2 | TRBV28 | TRBD1 | ASSLDRRGYT
TRBJ1-5 | TRBV19 | TRBD1 | ASSIAQGDQPQH
TRBJ1-3 | TRBV2 | . | ASRADSVGNTIY
TRBJ2-7 | TRBV28 | . | ASSLRVLGYEQY
TRBJ2-5 | TRBV6-1 | . | TSSLRGRGQETQY
TRBJ2-2 | TRBV30 | TRBD2 | ACSGSGGRNTGELF
TRBJ2-2 | TRBV6-5 | . | ASSYVLANTGELF
TRBJ1-1 | TRBV5-1 | . | ASSSLVPGPSTEAF
TRBJ1-1 | TRBV20-1 | TRBD1 | SAPTGLFTEAF
TRBJ1-5 | TRBV6-2/TRBV6-3 | TRBD1 | ASTTGAGYSNQPQH
TRBJ2-7 | TRBV13 | . | ASSPQYHLYEQY